Listed here is a single TCR beta chain. The antigen is undetermined. Every donor, a Caucasian adult, lived in Nashville, Tennessee. These data are taken from a study of shared clonotypes between healthy human individuals. Study-level points and caveats: Generation probabilities of non-shared clonotypes were lower (relative to those shared by all four donors).

Per germline, CDR1 MNHEY and CDR2 SMNVEV (reference sequence). Trimming shortened V by 6 bases and J by 7 bases, and 15 bases separated the two germline ends. The CDR3 length is 14 residues. The genomic DNA of each subset was split evenly across several immunoSEQ plates. As handled by the study authors: There were no quality scores in the junction-only immunoSEQ sequences, so filtering differed. Clones were sequenced by immunoSEQ multiplex PCR, and TCRdb holds only the in-frame ones, with some missing. D and trimming come from the DNA, and the V and J calls and clone size come from that table. Among approximately 1,500,000 clones listed, more than 95% were seen once.

This chain connects TRBV27 to TRBJ1-4; D perhaps matches TRBD1 (6 bases). This TCR was recovered from a young man in good health. The sequenced sample was naive CD4+ T cells sorted from blood. The subset denotes: CD45RA+ positively selected. The CDR3 DNA sequence: TGTGCCAGCAGGCGTTCGGGGGGCCCTGAAAAACTGTTTTTT. The encoded protein is CASRRSGGPEKLFF.